The 5 T cell receptor beta chains given below trace back to one sample, sequenced in a study of early T cells in non-severe SARS-CoV-2 infection (dated by TCRdb to the early 2020s). Library creation used 5' RACE. Sequenced on a NextSeq 500. TCRdb trimmed the raw reads at Q25, called clones with MiXCR and kept productive beta chains. Each CDR3 protein appears once, grouped with its most common genes and DNA. The sample records tens of thousands of distinct CDR3 sequences, 10% to 15% of which are singletons. Approximately 4.8% of the sample is in the top ten clones. Source material: whole blood. The receptors were sampled from an adult who was a healthcare worker with PCR-confirmed SARS-CoV-2 infection or an uninfected control (not recorded which).

This clonotype was picked up many times. The V gene is TRBV29-1, the J gene TRBJ2-5, with D maybe TRBD2 (5 bases). This CDR3 is built from 14 residues. Looked up from germline, CDR1 is SQVTM and CDR2 is ANQGSEA. Trimming stripped 6 bases from V and 5 bases from J, with 19 bases between. CDR3 sequence reads: CSVGPGVSGETQYF. The CDR3 DNA follows: TGCAGCGTGGGCCCGGGTGTGAGCGGCGAGACCCAGTACTTC.

This chain uses TRBV6-6 with TRBJ2-3; D may be TRBD2 (7 bases). The CDR3 totals 14 residues. Trimming left V 7 bases short and J 2 bases short, with 13 bases between. In germline, CDR1 is MNHNY, CDR2 SVGAGI (reference sequence). The CDR3 reads CASTNRGATDTQYF. CDR3 nucleotide sequence: TGTGCCAGCACTAACCGGGGGGCCACAGATACGCAGTATTTT.

This clonotype was detected many times. V is TRBV25-1 and J is TRBJ2-1; D is undetermined. This CDR3 comprises 11 residues. With 6 bases removed from V and 15 bases from J, the gap between germline ends came to 15 bases. Germline V CDR1 and CDR2: MGHDK, SYGVNS. The CDR3 nucleotides read TGTGCCAGCAGCTGGGCCCAAGACCTGTTCTTC. It yields the protein CASSWAQDLFF.

V is TRBV29-1 and J is TRBJ2-2; D is possibly TRBD1 (6 bases). Trimming stripped 6 bases from V and 7 bases from J, with 12 bases between. Germline V gene data show CDR1 as SQVTM and CDR2 as ANQGSEA. The CDR3 length is 12 residues. The CDR3 region has the DNA TGCAGCGTAACGACAGGTTTCGGGGAGCTGTTTTTT. Protein: CSVTTGFGELFF.

This clonotype was detected many times. This chain uses TRBV7-9 with TRBJ1-1; D unclear. Germline-derived CDR1 and CDR2 are SEHNR and FQNEAQ (reference sequence). The V end was cut by 3 bases, the J end by 2 bases, with 7 bases between. The CDR3 has 13 amino acids. In DNA form, the CDR3 reads TGTGCCAGCAGCTTTGCGGTAAACACTGAAGCTTTCTTT. Translating it yields CASSFAVNTEAFF.